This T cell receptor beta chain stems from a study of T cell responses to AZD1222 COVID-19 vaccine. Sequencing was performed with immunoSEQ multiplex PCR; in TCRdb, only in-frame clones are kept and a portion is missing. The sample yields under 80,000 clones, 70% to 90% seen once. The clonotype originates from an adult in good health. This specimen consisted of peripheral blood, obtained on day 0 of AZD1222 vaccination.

This chain's CDR3 is CASSFQSVGTYEQYF. CDR3 in DNA: TGTGCCAGCAGTTTTCAGTCCGTAGGCACCTACGAGCAGTACTTC. V and J are TRBV28 and TRBJ2-7; D gene ambiguous. Trimming left V 3 bases short and J 2 bases short, with 14 bases between. Germline V gene data show CDR1 as MDHEN and CDR2 as SYDVKM. This CDR3 region has 15 residues.